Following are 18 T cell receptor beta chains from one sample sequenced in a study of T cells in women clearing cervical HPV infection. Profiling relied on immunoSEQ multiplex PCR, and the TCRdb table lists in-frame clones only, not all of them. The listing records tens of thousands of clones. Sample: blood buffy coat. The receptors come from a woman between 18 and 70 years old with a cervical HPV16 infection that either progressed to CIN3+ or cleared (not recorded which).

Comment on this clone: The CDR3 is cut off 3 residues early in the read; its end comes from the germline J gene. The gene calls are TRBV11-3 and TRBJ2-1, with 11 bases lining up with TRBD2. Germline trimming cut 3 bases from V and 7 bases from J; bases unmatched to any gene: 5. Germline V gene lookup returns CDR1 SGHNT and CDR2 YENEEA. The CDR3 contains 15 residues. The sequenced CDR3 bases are TGTGCCAGCAGCTTGATAGCGGGGGGGATAAATGAG. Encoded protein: CASSLIAGGINE. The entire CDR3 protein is CASSLIAGGINEQFF.

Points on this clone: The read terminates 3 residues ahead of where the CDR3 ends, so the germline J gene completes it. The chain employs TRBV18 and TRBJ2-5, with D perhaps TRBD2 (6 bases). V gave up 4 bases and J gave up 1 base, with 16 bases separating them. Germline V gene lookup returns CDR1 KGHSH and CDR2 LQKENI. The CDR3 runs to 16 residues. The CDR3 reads CASSRERAGAQETQYF. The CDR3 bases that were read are TGTGCCAGCTCACGCGAGCGGGCTGGAGCCCAAGAGACC.

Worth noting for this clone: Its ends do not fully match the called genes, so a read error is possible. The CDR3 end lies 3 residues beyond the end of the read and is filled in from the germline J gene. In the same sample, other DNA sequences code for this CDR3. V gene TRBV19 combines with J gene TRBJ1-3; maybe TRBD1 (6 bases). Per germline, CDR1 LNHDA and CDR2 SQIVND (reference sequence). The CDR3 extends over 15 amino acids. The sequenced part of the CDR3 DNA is TGTGCCAGTAGCACTTCGGACAGCTCTGGAAACACG. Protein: CASSTSDSSGNT. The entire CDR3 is CASSTSDSSGNTIYF.

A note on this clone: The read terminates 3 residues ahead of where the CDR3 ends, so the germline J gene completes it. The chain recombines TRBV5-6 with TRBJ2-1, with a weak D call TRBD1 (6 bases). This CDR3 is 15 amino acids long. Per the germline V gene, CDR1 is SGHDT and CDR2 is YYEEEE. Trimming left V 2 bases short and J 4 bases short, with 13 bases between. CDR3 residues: CASSFYRDHYNEQFF. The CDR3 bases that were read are TGTGCCAGCAGCTTTTACAGGGACCATTACAATGAG.

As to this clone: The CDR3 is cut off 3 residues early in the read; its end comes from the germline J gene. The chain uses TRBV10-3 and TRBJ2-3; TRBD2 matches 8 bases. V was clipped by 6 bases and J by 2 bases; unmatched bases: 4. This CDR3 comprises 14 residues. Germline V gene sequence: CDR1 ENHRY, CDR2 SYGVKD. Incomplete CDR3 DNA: TGTGCCATCAGAGTAGCGGGGCACACAGATACG. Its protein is CAIRVAGHTDT. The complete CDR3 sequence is CAIRVAGHTDTQYF.

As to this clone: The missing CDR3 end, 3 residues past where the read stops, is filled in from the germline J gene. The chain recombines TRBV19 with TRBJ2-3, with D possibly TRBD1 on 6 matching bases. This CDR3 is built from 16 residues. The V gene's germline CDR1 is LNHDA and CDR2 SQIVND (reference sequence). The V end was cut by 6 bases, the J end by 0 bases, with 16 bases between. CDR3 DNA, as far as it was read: TGTGCCAGTAGCGATCCCGGACAGAGTAGCACAGATACG. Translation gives CASSDPGQSSTDT. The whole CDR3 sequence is CASSDPGQSSTDTQYF.

The CDR3 loop reads CSAYAQGPGSYNSPLFF. Incomplete CDR3 DNA: TGCAGTGCCTACGCGCAGGGCCCTGGCTCCTATAATTCACCG. This chain links TRBV20-1 with TRBJ2-2, with D perhaps matching TRBD1 (5 bases). The CDR3 end lies 3 residues beyond the end of the read and is filled in from the germline J gene. The V gene's germline CDR1 is DFQATT and CDR2 SNEGSKA (reference sequence). This CDR3 spans 17 amino acids.

CDR3 in amino acids: CSVEGGGRETQYF. CDR3 bases read: TGCAGCGTTGAAGGAGGGGGACGGGAGACC. This sequence joins TRBV29-1 and TRBJ2-5; the D gene is possibly TRBD1 (6 bases). The read terminates 3 residues ahead of where the CDR3 ends, so the germline J gene completes it. The CDR3 has 13 residues. Germline loops: CDR1 SQVTM, CDR2 ANQGSEA. V lost 1 base to trimming and J lost 5 bases, with 11 bases between them.

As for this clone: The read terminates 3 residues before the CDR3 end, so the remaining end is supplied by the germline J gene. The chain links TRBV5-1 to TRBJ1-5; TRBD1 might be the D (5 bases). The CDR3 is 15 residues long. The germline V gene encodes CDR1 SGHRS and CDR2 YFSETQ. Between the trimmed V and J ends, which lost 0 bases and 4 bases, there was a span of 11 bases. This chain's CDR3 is CASSLDGHLNQPQHF. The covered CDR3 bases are TGCGCCAGCAGCTTGGACGGACACCTAAATCAGCCC.

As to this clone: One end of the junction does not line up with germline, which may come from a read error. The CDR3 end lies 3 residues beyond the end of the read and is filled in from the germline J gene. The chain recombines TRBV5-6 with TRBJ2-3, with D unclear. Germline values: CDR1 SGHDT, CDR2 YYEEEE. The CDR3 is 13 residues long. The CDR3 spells CASSLRAAETQYF. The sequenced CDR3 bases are TGTGCCAGCAGCTTGAGGGCTGCAGAGACG.

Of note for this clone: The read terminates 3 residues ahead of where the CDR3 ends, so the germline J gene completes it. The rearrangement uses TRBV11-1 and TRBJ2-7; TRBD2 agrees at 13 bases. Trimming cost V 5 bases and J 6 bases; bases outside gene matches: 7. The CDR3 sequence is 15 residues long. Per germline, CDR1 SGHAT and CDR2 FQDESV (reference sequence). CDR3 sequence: CASSLTSGGALEQYF. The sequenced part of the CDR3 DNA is TGTGCCAGCAGCCTCACTAGCGGGGGGGCTCTCGAG. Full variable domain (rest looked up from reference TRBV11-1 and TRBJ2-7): EAEVAQSPRYKITEKSQAVAFWCDPISGHATLYWYRQILGQGPELLVQFQDESVVDDSQLPKDRFSAERLKGVDSTLKIQPAELGDSAMYLCASSLTSGGALEQYFGPGTRLTVT.

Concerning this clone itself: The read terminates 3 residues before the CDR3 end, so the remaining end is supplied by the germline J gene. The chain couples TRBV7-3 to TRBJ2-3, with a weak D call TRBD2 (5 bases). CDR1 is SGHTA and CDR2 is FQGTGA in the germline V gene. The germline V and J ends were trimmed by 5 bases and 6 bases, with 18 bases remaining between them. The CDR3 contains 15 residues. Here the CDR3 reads CASSRLAGVGDTQYF. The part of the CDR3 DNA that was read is TGTGCCAGCAGCCGACTGGCGGGCGTCGGGGATACG.

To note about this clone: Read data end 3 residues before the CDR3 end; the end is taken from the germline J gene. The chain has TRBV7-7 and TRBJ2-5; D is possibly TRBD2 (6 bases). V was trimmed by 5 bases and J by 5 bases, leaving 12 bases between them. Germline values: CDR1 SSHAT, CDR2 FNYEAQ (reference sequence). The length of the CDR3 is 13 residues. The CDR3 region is CASSPPGGETQYF. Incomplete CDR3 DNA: TGTGCCAGCAGCCCTCCCGGGGGTGAGACC.

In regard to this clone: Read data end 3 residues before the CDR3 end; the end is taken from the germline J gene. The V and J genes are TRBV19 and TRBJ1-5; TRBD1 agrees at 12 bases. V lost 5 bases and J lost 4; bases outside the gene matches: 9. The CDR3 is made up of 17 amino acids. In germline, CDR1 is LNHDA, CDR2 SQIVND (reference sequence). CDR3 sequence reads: CASSSGTGGMGNQPQHF. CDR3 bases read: TGTGCCAGTAGTTCAGGGACAGGGGGCATGGGAAATCAGCCC.

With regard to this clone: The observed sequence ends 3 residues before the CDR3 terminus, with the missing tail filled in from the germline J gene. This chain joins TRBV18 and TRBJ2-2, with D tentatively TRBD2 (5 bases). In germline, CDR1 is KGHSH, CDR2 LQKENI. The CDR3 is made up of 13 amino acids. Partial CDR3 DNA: TGTGCCAGCTCTCAAGGAGAGGGTTCACCG. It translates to CASSQGEGSP. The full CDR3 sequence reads CASSQGEGSPLFF.

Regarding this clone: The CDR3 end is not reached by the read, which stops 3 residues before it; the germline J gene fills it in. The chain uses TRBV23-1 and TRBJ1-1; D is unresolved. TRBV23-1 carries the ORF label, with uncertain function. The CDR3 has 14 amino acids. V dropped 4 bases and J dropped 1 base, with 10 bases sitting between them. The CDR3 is CASSLGQKNTEAFF. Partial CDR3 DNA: TGCGCCAGCAGTCTAGGGCAGAAGAACACTGAA.

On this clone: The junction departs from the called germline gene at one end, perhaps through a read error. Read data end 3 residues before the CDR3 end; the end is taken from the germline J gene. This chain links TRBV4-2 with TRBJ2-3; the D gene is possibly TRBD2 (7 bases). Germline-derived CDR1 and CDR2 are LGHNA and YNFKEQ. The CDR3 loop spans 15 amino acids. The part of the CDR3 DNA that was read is TGCGCCAGCAGCCAAAGGGGGGGAGGGGAAGATACG. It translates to CASSQRGGGEDT. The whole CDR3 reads CASSQRGGGEDTQYF.

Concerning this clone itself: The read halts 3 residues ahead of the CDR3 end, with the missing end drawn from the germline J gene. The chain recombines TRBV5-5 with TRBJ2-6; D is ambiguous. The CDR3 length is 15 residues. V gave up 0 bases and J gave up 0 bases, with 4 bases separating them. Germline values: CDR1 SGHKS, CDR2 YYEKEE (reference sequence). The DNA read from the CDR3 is TGTGCCAGCAGCTTGGTCGGCTCTGGGGCCAACGTC. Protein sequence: CASSLVGSGANV. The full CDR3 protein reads CASSLVGSGANVLTF.